The source of this TCR beta chain is a study of T cell responses to AZD1222 COVID-19 vaccine. Overall study context: Second-dose schedules of about 4 or about 12 weeks were combined.

Overall study results and limits: A rise in Spike-specific TCR breadth and depth followed two AZD1222 doses. Baseline seropositives among AZD1222 recipients totaled only five to seven. Repertoire samples came only from after the peak T cell response.

This clone turned up a few times. What it binds is unknown. Here immunoSEQ multiplex PCR was the method, and the copy in TCRdb shows in-frame clones only, minus some. The sample lists 120,000 to 150,000 clones, under 95% occurring once. The sample was peripheral blood, taken on day 0 of AZD1222 vaccination. The TCR comes from an adult in good health.

CDR3 loop: CASMRELGQPQHF. CDR3 coding DNA: TGTGCCAGCATGAGGGAACTGGGTCAGCCCCAGCATTTT. V usage is TRBV2 and J usage is TRBJ1-5; D is uncertain. CDR1 SNHLY and CDR2 FYNNEI come from the germline V gene. The CDR3 has 13 amino acids. V was pared by 7 bases and J by 6 bases, with 13 bases between.